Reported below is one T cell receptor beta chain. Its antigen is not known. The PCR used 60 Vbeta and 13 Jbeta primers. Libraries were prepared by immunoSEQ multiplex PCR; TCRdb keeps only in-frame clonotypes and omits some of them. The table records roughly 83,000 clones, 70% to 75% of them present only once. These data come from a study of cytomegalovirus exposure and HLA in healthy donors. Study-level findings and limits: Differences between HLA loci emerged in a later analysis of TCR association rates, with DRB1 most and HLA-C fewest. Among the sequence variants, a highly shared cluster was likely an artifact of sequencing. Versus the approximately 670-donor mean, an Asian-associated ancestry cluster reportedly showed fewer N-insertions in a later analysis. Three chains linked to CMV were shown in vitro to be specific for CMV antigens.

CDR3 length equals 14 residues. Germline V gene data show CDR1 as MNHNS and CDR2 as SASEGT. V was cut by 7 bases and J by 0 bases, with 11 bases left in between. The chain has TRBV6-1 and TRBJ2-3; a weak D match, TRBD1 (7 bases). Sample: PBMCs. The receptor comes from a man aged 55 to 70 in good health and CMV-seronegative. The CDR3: CASKEGASTDTQYF. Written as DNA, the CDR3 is TGTGCCAGCAAGGAGGGGGCTAGCACAGATACGCAGTATTTT.